Listed below are T cell receptor beta chains from one sample, sequenced in a study of blood T cells in healthy people across ages. TCRdb analysed the 5' RACE reads with MiXCR anew, one entry per CDR3 protein. In the table there are 1.5 million to 2 million distinct CDR3 sequences, roughly 52% of which are singletons. Sequences were obtained from blood. Receptor source: a woman between 40 and 55 years old in good health. Both conserved end residues are part of each CDR3. The order of the fields is J gene, V gene, D gene, clone size, CDR3 protein, CDR3 DNA. The D gene is left open where the match is weak. A clone size is listed for some rows: how often the clone was seen (once, few, many), or a class if it is expanded.

TRBJ2-7	TRBV7-2	TRBD2	few	CASSSRTSGGAIEQYF	TGTGCCAGCAGCTCCCGGACTAGCGGGGGGGCCATCGAGCAGTACTTC
TRBJ1-4	TRBV12-2	.	.	CASRLAAPERREKLFF	TGTGCAAGTCGCTTAGCGGCCCCGGAACGTCGGGAAAAACTGTTTTTT
TRBJ2-7	TRBV4-1	.	few	CASSQDWQGGYEQYF	TGCGCCAGCAGCCAAGACTGGCAGGGGGGCTACGAGCAGTACTTC
TRBJ2-3	TRBV7-8	.	.	CASSPEGSMRDTQYF	TGTGCCAGCAGCCCAGAGGGTTCCATGAGAGATACGCAGTATTTT
TRBJ2-7	TRBV4-2	TRBD2	few	CASSHRTSELGGYEQYF	TGTGCCAGCAGCCATCGGACTAGCGAACTTGGGGGCTACGAGCAGTACTTC
TRBJ1-5	TRBV4-2	TRBD1	many	CASSQETGSNQPQHF	TGTGCCAGCAGCCAGGAGACAGGGAGCAATCAGCCCCAGCATTTT
TRBJ1-2	TRBV7-2	.	few	CASSLRKGVYGYTF	TGTGCCAGCAGCTTAAGAAAGGGCGTCTATGGCTACACCTTC
TRBJ1-2	TRBV5-6	.	.	CASSSGSGVTNYGYTF	TGTGCCAGCAGCTCCGGCTCGGGAGTTACCAACTATGGCTACACCTTC
TRBJ2-3	TRBV5-5	.	few	CASSLTSTTDTQYF	TGTGCCAGCAGCTTGACTAGTACCACAGATACGCAGTATTTT
TRBJ2-1	TRBV9	TRBD2	few	CASSGQIRGGLYNEQFF	TGTGCCAGCAGCGGACAAATACGGGGGGGACTATACAATGAGCAGTTCTTC
TRBJ2-7	TRBV5-4	.	.	CASSLKNPYEQYF	TGTGCCAGCAGCCTAAAAAATCCCTACGAGCAGTACTTC
TRBJ2-5	TRBV20-1	.	.	CSARDRGQGETQYF	TGCAGTGCTAGAGATAGAGGGCAGGGAGAGACCCAGTACTTC
TRBJ1-2	TRBV5-1	.	.	CASSFGQWALSYTF	TGCGCCAGCAGCTTTGGACAGTGGGCGCTTAGCTACACCTTC
TRBJ2-5	TRBV4-3	.	few	CASSQGARESETQYF	TGCGCCAGCAGCCAAGGGGCCAGGGAGTCGGAGACCCAGTACTTC
TRBJ1-2	TRBV5-6	TRBD1	.	CASSFPGQGRYTF	TGTGCCAGCAGCTTTCCTGGACAGGGACGCTACACCTTC
TRBJ2-5	TRBV11-1	TRBD2	.	CASSLDPGLLVEETRYF	TGTGCCAGCAGCTTGGACCCGGGACTACTTGTCGAAGAGACCCGGTACTTC
TRBJ2-5	TRBV28	TRBD2	.	CASSLFFRGLEVGGTQYF	TGTGCCAGCAGTTTATTTTTTAGGGGACTAGAAGTCGGAGGGACCCAGTACTTC
TRBJ2-7	TRBV25-1	TRBD1	few	CASSEFVGQGYYEQYF	TGTGCCAGCAGTGAATTTGTGGGACAGGGGTACTACGAGCAGTACTTC
TRBJ2-7	TRBV20-1	.	.	CSARGAAGRPYEQYF	TGCAGTGCTAGAGGAGCGGCGGGCAGACCCTACGAGCAGTACTTC
TRBJ2-4	TRBV18	.	.	CASSPLDGAGNIQYF	TGTGCCAGCTCACCACTGGATGGGGCGGGAAACATTCAGTACTTC
TRBJ2-3	TRBV27	TRBD1	.	CASSGDSPTQYF	TGTGCCAGCAGTGGGGACAGCCCGACGCAGTATTTT
TRBJ1-2	TRBV10-3	TRBD1	.	CAIRETGGGAGYTF	TGTGCCATCAGGGAGACAGGGGGGGGTGCTGGCTACACCTTC
TRBJ2-6	TRBV7-3	TRBD1	few	CASSPNPTGAGANVLTF	TGTGCCAGCAGCCCGAATCCCACAGGGGCTGGGGCCAACGTCCTGACTTTC
TRBJ2-7	TRBV6-6	TRBD1	once	CASSYGQGGIGEQYF	TGTGCCAGCAGTTACGGACAGGGGGGTATTGGGGAGCAGTACTTC
TRBJ2-4	TRBV6-2/TRBV6-3	.	.	CASSYTTGADQGNIQYF	TGTGCCAGCAGTTACACGACTGGCGCAGACCAGGGAAACATTCAGTACTTC
TRBJ1-6	TRBV7-2	.	.	CASSFLSRSSYNSPLHF	TGTGCCAGCAGCTTTTTGTCACGTAGCTCCTATAATTCACCCCTCCACTTT
TRBJ2-5	TRBV7-8	TRBD1	.	CASSLSLGQSSYNEQYF	TGTGCCAGCAGCTTAAGCCTGGGACAGAGCTCCTACAATGAGCAGTACTTC
TRBJ1-2	TRBV4-3	.	few	CASSQDQGLYGYTF	TGCGCCAGCAGCCAAGATCAGGGGCTATATGGCTACACCTTC
TRBJ2-7	TRBV12-3/TRBV12-4	TRBD2	.	CASGQAGGSHEQYF	TGTGCCAGCGGCCAAGCGGGAGGGTCCCACGAGCAGTACTTC
TRBJ2-1	TRBV13	TRBD2	few	CASSLVPGLAGELFF	TGTGCCAGCAGCTTAGTCCCCGGACTAGCGGGTGAACTGTTCTTC
TRBJ2-7	TRBV20-1	TRBD1	.	CSAGPGQGPYEQYF	TGCAGTGCCGGCCCGGGACAGGGCCCCTACGAGCAGTACTTC
TRBJ2-1	TRBV4-1	TRBD1	many	CASSQGQGAYNEQFF	TGCGCCAGCAGCCAAGGACAGGGGGCCTACAATGAGCAGTTCTTC
TRBJ2-3	TRBV6-5	.	.	CASSTRHRGTDTQYF	TGTGCCAGCAGTACCCGGCACAGGGGCACAGATACGCAGTATTTT
TRBJ2-1	TRBV4-2	TRBD2	.	CAGSLERLAGGNEQFF	TGTGCCGGCAGCCTAGAGAGACTAGCGGGGGGTAATGAGCAGTTCTTC
TRBJ2-7	TRBV20-1	.	few	CSANQRGTLYEQYF	TGCAGTGCCAACCAGAGAGGGACCCTCTACGAGCAGTACTTC
TRBJ2-3	TRBV4-2	.	.	CASSQEGRGGVPDTQYF	TGTGCCAGCAGCCAAGAGGGAAGGGGGGGCGTTCCAGATACGCAGTATTTT
TRBJ2-3	TRBV28	TRBD1	.	CASSTDRGGADTQYF	TGTGCCAGCAGTACGGACAGGGGGGGCGCAGATACGCAGTATTTT
TRBJ2-5	TRBV7-2	.	few	CASSERAPPFSGQYF	TGTGCCAGCAGCGAGCGGGCCCCGCCTTTCTCCGGGCAGTACTTC
TRBJ1-2	TRBV28	TRBD1	.	CASSFLPGQGNYGYTF	TGTGCCAGCAGTTTTCTCCCGGGACAGGGTAACTATGGCTACACCTTC
TRBJ2-1	TRBV3-1	.	.	CASPPVGNEQFF	TGTGCCAGCCCCCCAGTAGGCAATGAGCAGTTCTTC
TRBJ2-3	TRBV12-3/TRBV12-4	.	.	CASSSGAGADTQYF	TGTGCCAGCAGTTCAGGTGCAGGGGCAGATACGCAGTATTTT
TRBJ2-5	TRBV4-2	.	.	CASSATGGGEETQYF	TGTGCCAGCAGCGCAACGGGAGGGGGCGAGGAGACCCAGTACTTC
TRBJ2-3	TRBV3-1	TRBD2	.	CASSRGLEGPDTQYF	TGTGCCAGCAGCAGGGGACTAGAAGGTCCAGATACGCAGTATTTT
TRBJ2-1	TRBV6-2/TRBV6-3	TRBD1	once	CASKQGACEQFF	TGTGCCAGCAAACAGGGGGCCTGTGAGCAGTTCTTC
TRBJ2-7	TRBV7-9	TRBD1	few	CASVPTGAYEQYF	TGTGCCAGCGTGCCCACAGGGGCCTACGAGCAGTACTTC
TRBJ2-1	TRBV20-1	TRBD1	once	CSARTGGLHEQFF	TGCAGTGCAAGGACAGGGGGCTTGCATGAGCAGTTCTTC
TRBJ2-2	TRBV6-6	TRBD1	once	CASSYSIGTGDTGELFF	TGTGCCAGCAGTTACTCGATTGGGACAGGGGACACCGGGGAGCTGTTTTTT
TRBJ2-6	TRBV19	.	once	CASSTLWTVSSGANVLTF	TGTGCCAGTAGTACCTTATGGACGGTTAGCTCTGGGGCCAACGTCCTGACTTTC
TRBJ2-3	TRBV28	.	.	CASSGASFTDTQYF	TGTGCCAGCAGTGGTGCTTCCTTCACAGATACGCAGTATTTT
TRBJ2-7	TRBV7-9	TRBD2	few	CASTSGTSGGQHVYEQYF	TGTGCCAGCACCTCCGGGACTAGCGGGGGGCAGCACGTCTACGAGCAGTACTTC